These T cell receptor beta chains were read from a single sample in a study of blood T cell repertoires in COVID-19. Libraries were prepared by immunoSEQ multiplex PCR; TCRdb keeps only in-frame clonotypes and omits some of them. Altogether 80,000 to 95,000 clones are present, about four fifths being singletons, with the ten largest covering around 4.8%. Input material: peripheral blood. These receptor sequences come from a man aged 80 or over with COVID-19, enrolled during active disease. The CDR3 runs from the conserved cysteine through the conserved F or W. A D gene is named only where the DNA matches it firmly. Rows may omit the clone size; those that give it use once, few, many or a size class.

J gene,clone size,D gene,V gene,CDR3 DNA,CDR3 protein
TRBJ1-2,-,-,TRBV19,TGTGCCAGTAGTATGAGGACGGGGGCTAACTATGGCTACACCTTC,CASSMRTGANYGYTF
TRBJ2-3,once,TRBD2,TRBV12-5,TGTGCTAGTGGTTTGGGAGTTAGCGGGGGGCTCACAGATACGCAGTATTTT,CASGLGVSGGLTDTQYF
TRBJ1-2,few,-,TRBV19,TGTGCCAGTAGTATAGCAACAGCAGCTAACTATGGCTACACCTTC,CASSIATAANYGYTF
TRBJ1-1,once,TRBD1,TRBV15,TGTGCCACCAGCTTTCCCGGGACAGGTCACACTGAAGCTTTCTTT,CATSFPGTGHTEAFF
TRBJ1-4,-,TRBD1,TRBV30,TGTGCCTGGAGTGGACAGGGAGGAGAAAAACTGTTTTTT,CAWSGQGGEKLFF
TRBJ2-4,-,TRBD1,TRBV6-5,TGTGCCAGCAGACCTACAGGGGCGAATTACATTCAGTACTTC,CASRPTGANYIQYF
TRBJ1-3,-,-,TRBV6-2/TRBV6-3,TGTGCCAGCAGTTGGCGGATCTCTGGAAACACCATATATTTT,CASSWRISGNTIYF
TRBJ2-1,-,TRBD2,TRBV5-1,TGCGCCAGCAGCCGGACTAGCTCCTACAATGAGCAGTTCTTC,CASSRTSSYNEQFF
TRBJ1-2,-,-,TRBV18,TGTGCCAGCTCACCCAACAGGGCAGACTTGGATGGCTACACCTTC,CASSPNRADLDGYTF
TRBJ2-1,-,TRBD2,TRBV6-5,TGTGCCAGCAGGCTGGCGGGAGGTAACAATGAGCAGTTCTTC,CASRLAGGNNEQFF
TRBJ2-5,-,-,TRBV5-1,TGCGCCAGCAGCCGAGGCGGGACCCAAGAGACCCAGTACTTC,CASSRGGTQETQYF
TRBJ2-5,-,-,TRBV3-1/TRBV3-2,TGTGCCAGTATGTTTTACGGGGAACAAGAGACCCAGTACTTC,CASMFYGEQETQYF
TRBJ2-2,-,-,TRBV5-1,TGCGCCAGCAGCTTGGTTCCGGGAGCCACCGGGGAGCTGTTTTTT,CASSLVPGATGELFF
TRBJ1-2,-,TRBD1,TRBV15,TGTGCCACCAGCAGAAAGACAGGGGTCGGTGGCTACACCTTC,CATSRKTGVGGYTF
TRBJ2-3,-,TRBD2,TRBV7-3,TGTGCCAGCAGCGCCCGACTAGCCGGCCCCACAGATACGCAGTATTTT,CASSARLAGPTDTQYF
TRBJ1-1,few,-,TRBV5-5,TGTGCCAGCTACGCCCCGAACAGGGCCTTCGAAGCTTTCTTT,CASYAPNRAFEAFF
TRBJ2-3,-,TRBD1,TRBV10-3,TGTGCCATCAGCCTTCGGGACAGGGCGACAGATACGCAGTATTTT,CAISLRDRATDTQYF
TRBJ1-2,-,-,TRBV25-1,TGTGCCAGCAGTGGGGCCCCAGAGTACTATGGCTACACCTTC,CASSGAPEYYGYTF
TRBJ2-5,-,-,TRBV27,TGTGCCAGCAGGGAGGGGTCACCCGGGGCCAAGACCCAGTACTTC,CASREGSPGAKTQYF
TRBJ2-5,-,-,TRBV27,TGTGCCAGCAGTTTAGCGGGGTACCAAGAGACCCAGTACTTC,CASSLAGYQETQYF
TRBJ2-7,-,TRBD2,TRBV28,TGTGCCAGCAGTTTCATAGCGGGAGGACCCTACGAGCAGTACTTC,CASSFIAGGPYEQYF
TRBJ1-5,-,TRBD1,TRBV6-2/TRBV6-3,TGTGCCAGCAGCTCCGGGACAGGCTATCAGCCCCAGCATTTT,CASSSGTGYQPQHF
TRBJ1-3,few,-,TRBV6-5,TGTGCCAGCAGTTACTCGTCCACAGCTTTGATAAACACCATATATTTT,CASSYSSTALINTIYF
TRBJ1-5,few,TRBD1,TRBV30,TGTGCCTGGAGTAAGGACAGGGACGATCAGCCCCAGCATTTT,CAWSKDRDDQPQHF
TRBJ2-5,-,-,TRBV7-2,TGTGCCAGCTCAATGGGACTTACGCAAGAGACCCAGTACTTC,CASSMGLTQETQYF
TRBJ2-7,-,TRBD1,TRBV19,TGTGCCAGTAGTGACCGGGGACAGGGAAGCTACGAGCAGTACTTC,CASSDRGQGSYEQYF
TRBJ2-5,-,-,TRBV27,TGTGCCAGCAGTTTATGGTCGGGAGAAAGAGGGGAGACCCAGTACTTC,CASSLWSGERGETQYF
TRBJ2-1,-,-,TRBV24-1,TGTGCCACCAGTGATTCTTACCGTCCACTACAACAGTTCTTC,CATSDSYRPLQQFF
TRBJ2-2,once,-,TRBV12-3/TRBV12-4,TGTGCCAGCAGTTTCCCCAACGGGGAGCTGTTTTTT,CASSFPNGELFF
TRBJ1-6,-,-,TRBV29-1,TGCAGTGGTAGGAGCTCCTATAATTCACCCCTCCACTTT,CSGRSSYNSPLHF
TRBJ1-5,-,-,TRBV10-3,TGTGCCATCAGTGAGTCCATGGGGCTCAATCAGCCCCAGCATTTT,CAISESMGLNQPQHF
TRBJ2-1,-,-,TRBV10-2,TGCGCCAGCAGTGGCCTTCACGGGAGTGGATACAATGAGCAGTTCTTC,CASSGLHGSGYNEQFF
TRBJ1-4,-,-,TRBV10-2,TGCGCCAGCAGTAGGCAGGCAACTAATGAAAAACTGTTTTTT,CASSRQATNEKLFF
TRBJ2-5,-,-,TRBV3-1/TRBV3-2,TGTGCCAGCAGCCAAAACTACCCCCCGGCAGAGACCCAGTACTTC,CASSQNYPPAETQYF
TRBJ1-2,few,TRBD1,TRBV7-3,TGTGCCAGCAGCCCTAACGATGACGGACAGGGCGGCTACACCTTC,CASSPNDDGQGGYTF
TRBJ1-5,-,-,TRBV11-2,TGTGCCAGCAGCGCCAGGGTTGCCCAGCCCCAGCATTTT,CASSARVAQPQHF
TRBJ1-6,-,-,TRBV10-1,TGCGCCAGCAGTGAGTTCAGTTCCTCACCCCTCCACTTT,CASSEFSSSPLHF
TRBJ1-3,-,TRBD1,TRBV5-1,TGCGCCAGCAGCTCGACCCCAGGGGGTACAGGAAACACCATATATTTT,CASSSTPGGTGNTIYF
TRBJ2-7,-,TRBD2,TRBV7-2,TGTGCCAGCAGCTTCGGCCTAGCGGGCACCTACGAGCAGTACTTC,CASSFGLAGTYEQYF
TRBJ2-3,-,-,TRBV5-1,TGCGCCAGCAGACCCCCTACCCCCCTACCGAGCACAGATACGCAGTATTTT,CASRPPTPLPSTDTQYF
TRBJ2-1,-,TRBD1,TRBV11-3,TGTGCCAGCAGCTTTTTGGGGACAGGGGGCCATGAGCAGTTCTTC,CASSFLGTGGHEQFF
TRBJ1-6,-,-,TRBV5-1,TGCGCCAGCAGCTTTGGAAACAGGGCGGGCTCACCCCTCCACTTT,CASSFGNRAGSPLHF
TRBJ1-5,-,TRBD1,TRBV27,TGTGCCAGCAGTTCTCCGGGACAGGGTGATCAGCCCCAGCATTTT,CASSSPGQGDQPQHF
TRBJ1-1,-,-,TRBV11-2,TGTGCCAGCAGTTCAGGGCCCCAAGAAGCTTTCTTT,CASSSGPQEAFF
TRBJ2-7,-,-,TRBV5-1,TGCGCCAGCGGGGTAGGGGCGTCTTACGAGCAGTACTTC,CASGVGASYEQYF
TRBJ2-5,-,-,TRBV19,TGTGCCAGTAGTATAGGTCCCCAGCAAGAGACCCAGTACTTC,CASSIGPQQETQYF
TRBJ1-3,-,TRBD1,TRBV7-6,TGTGCCAGCAGCTTAGGGTCAGCAGGGGGCTCTGGAAACACCATATATTTT,CASSLGSAGGSGNTIYF
TRBJ1-2,once,TRBD1,TRBV27,TGTGCCAGCAGTACCAGGACAGGGTACTATGGCTACACCTTC,CASSTRTGYYGYTF
TRBJ2-1,-,-,TRBV27,TGTGCCAGCAGTTTCGGGATCGACAATGAGCAGTTCTTC,CASSFGIDNEQFF
TRBJ2-3,-,TRBD2,TRBV9,TGTGCCAGCAGCGTAGTGGGAGGGCCGGATACGCAGTATTTT,CASSVVGGPDTQYF
TRBJ2-7,few,TRBD2,TRBV6-5,TGTGCCAGCGAGTCGGCGGGAGCCCCCTACGAGCAGTACTTC,CASESAGAPYEQYF
TRBJ2-1,few,-,TRBV5-1,TGCGCCAGCAGCTTAGGCGAGCGGTTCAACAATGAGCAGTTCTTC,CASSLGERFNNEQFF
TRBJ2-2,-,-,TRBV24-1,TGTGCCACCAGTGATAGGGGGAGGGTTACTTCGAACACCGGGGAGCTGTTTTTT,CATSDRGRVTSNTGELFF
TRBJ2-5,-,-,TRBV11-2,TGTGCCAGCAGCTTACGGGAGACCCAGTACTTC,CASSLRETQYF
TRBJ1-4,-,-,TRBV19,TGTGCCAGTAGTATACCCGGGCGGGATAATGAAAAACTGTTTTTT,CASSIPGRDNEKLFF